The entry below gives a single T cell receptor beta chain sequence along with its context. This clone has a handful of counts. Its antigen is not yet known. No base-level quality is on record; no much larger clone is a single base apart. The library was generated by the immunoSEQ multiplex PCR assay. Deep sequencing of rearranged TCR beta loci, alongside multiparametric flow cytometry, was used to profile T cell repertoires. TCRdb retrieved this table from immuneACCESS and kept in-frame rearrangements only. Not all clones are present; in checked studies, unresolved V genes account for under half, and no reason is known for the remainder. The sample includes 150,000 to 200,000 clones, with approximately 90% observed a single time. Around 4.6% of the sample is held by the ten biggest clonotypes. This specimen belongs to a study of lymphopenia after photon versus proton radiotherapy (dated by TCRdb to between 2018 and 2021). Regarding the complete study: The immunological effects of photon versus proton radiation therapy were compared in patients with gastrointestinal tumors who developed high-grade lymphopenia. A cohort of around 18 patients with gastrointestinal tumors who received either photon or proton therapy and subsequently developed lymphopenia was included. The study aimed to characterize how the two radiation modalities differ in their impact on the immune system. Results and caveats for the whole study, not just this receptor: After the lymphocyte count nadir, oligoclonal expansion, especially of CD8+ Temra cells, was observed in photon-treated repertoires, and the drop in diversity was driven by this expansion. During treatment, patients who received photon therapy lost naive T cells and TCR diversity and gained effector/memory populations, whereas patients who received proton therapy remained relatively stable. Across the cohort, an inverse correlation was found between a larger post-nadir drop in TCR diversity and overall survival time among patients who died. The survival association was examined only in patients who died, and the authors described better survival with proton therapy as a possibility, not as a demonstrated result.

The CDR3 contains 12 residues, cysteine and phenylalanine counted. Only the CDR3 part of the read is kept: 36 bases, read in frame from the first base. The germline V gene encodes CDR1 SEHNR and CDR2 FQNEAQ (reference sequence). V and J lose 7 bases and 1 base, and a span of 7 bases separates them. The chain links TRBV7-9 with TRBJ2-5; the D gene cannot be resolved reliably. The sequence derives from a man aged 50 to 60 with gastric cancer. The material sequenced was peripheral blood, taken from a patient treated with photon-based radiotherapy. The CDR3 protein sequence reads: CASTSLQETQYF. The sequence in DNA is TGTGCCAGCACCTCGCTCCAAGAGACCCAGTACTTC.